This T cell receptor (beta chain) originates from a study of T cell responses to AZD1222 COVID-19 vaccine. About the research overall: Second-dose intervals of approximately 4 or approximately 12 weeks were pooled. Findings and limits, study-wide: All repertoire sampling was performed exclusively after the peak T cell response. Baseline seropositivity characterized only six AZD1222 recipients. Mostly white British, mostly female donors; authors suggested clonal diversity may be underestimated.

This CDR3 is 15 amino acids long. Germline V gene data show CDR1 as SGHAT and CDR2 as FQNNGV. V shed 5 bases and J 3 bases; nucleotides not matched to a gene: 9. Comment on this clone: Its antigen is currently unknown.

Produced via immunoSEQ multiplex PCR; TCRdb's table is partial and in-frame only. The table includes about 150,000 clones, 90% detected once. The sequence derives from an adult in good health. Sequences were derived from peripheral blood, sampled on day 0 of AZD1222 vaccination. The V call is TRBV11-2, the J call TRBJ1-2, with TRBD1 matching over 7 bases. The DNA for the CDR3 is TGTGCCAGCAGCACAGGGACAGCCGATTACTATGGCTACACCTTC. Its protein product is CASSTGTADYYGYTF.